The entry that follows covers one T cell receptor beta chain sequence. What it binds is unknown. The study ran its PCR with 60 Vbeta and 13 Jbeta primers. Profiled with immunoSEQ multiplex PCR; TCRdb holds only in-frame clones, not every one. In total, the table holds about 110,000 clones. This CDR3 spans 14 amino acids. V lost 6 bases to trimming and J lost 5 bases; unmatched junction nucleotides: 8. Germline CDR1 and CDR2: SEHNR and FQNEAQ (reference sequence). The data belong to a study of cytomegalovirus exposure and HLA in healthy donors. Across the study: Researchers previously reported finding 90 million to 130 million unique TCR beta sequences from some 180 million T cells. Regarding the study as a whole: According to a later analysis, most TCR beta chains associated with CMV appeared HLA-restricted. Sequencing likely produced, as an artifact, a cluster of highly shared sequence variants.

The sequencing sample was made of PBMCs. The V and J genes are TRBV7-9 and TRBJ1-1; 8 bases match TRBD1. This TCR was recovered from a man aged 18 to 29 in good health and CMV-seronegative. CDR3 in DNA: TGTGCCAGCAGGCCGACAGGGGTAGGGACTGAAGCTTTCTTT. This sequence encodes CASRPTGVGTEAFF. Full variable domain (remainder filled in from reference TRBV7-9 and TRBJ1-1): DTGVSQNPRHKITKRGQNVTFRCDPISEHNRLYWYRQTLGQGPEFLTYFQNEAQLEKSRLLSDRFSAERPKGSFSTLEIQRTEQGDSAMYLCASRPTGVGTEAFFGQGTRLTVV.